The T cell receptor (beta chain) under discussion was sequenced for a study of read filtering for tumor transcriptome and immune sequencing (dated by TCRdb to the early 2020s). With respect to the entire study: Of the patients in the cohort, about 16 were male and over twelve were female, and their mean age was 65.9 years, with a range of about 45 to 90. By revised international staging, fewer than ten patients were R-ISS I, under 20 were R-ISS II and roughly 7 were R-ISS III. After DNase treatment, whole-transcriptome libraries were prepared with the TruSeq RNA Access Library Prep Kit. Per sample, about 4.05 to 11 million TCR-region mapped reads were obtained with IR-seq, compared with only about 80 to 1273 with RNA-seq. The study compared TCR repertoires from targeted immune repertoire sequencing and bulk whole-transcriptome sequencing run on the same bone marrow samples. As a main aim, a read-filtering strategy for immune repertoire data was addressed, with the specific question being whether clonotypes supported by a single read should be removed.

TCR libraries were constructed from 400 ng RNA using the Immunoverse kit, and molecular barcoded adaptors covering alpha/delta and beta/gamma chains were employed. TCR library preparation was performed with the same RNA that was used for transcriptome sequencing. Sequencing of TCR libraries was carried out on an Illumina HiSeq 4000 with 2 x 150 cycles. In the paper's pipeline: MiXCR aligned TCR reads to human V, D, J and C references and assembled the aligned reads into CDR3 clonotypes, with quality filtering and error correction included. The tcR package in R was used for analysis of clonotype counts and gene usage diversity. Raw mapping reads were checked after the RNA-seq reads had been mapped by STAR aligner version 2.5.3a onto the human GRCh37 genome. To test how sequencing depth affects detected clonotypes, IR-seq fastq files were randomly downsampled with Seqtk 1.3. TCRdb reprocessed the public reads (quality trimming at Q25 with fastp, clone calling with MiXCR) and kept in-frame beta chains. Here each entry gathers all rows of one CDR3 protein and keeps the most common genes and DNA. What appears here as the V and J calls and clone size reflects TCRdb's work, not the paper's. In this sample the table shows 100,000 to 150,000 distinct CDR3 sequences, approximately 13% of which occur a single time. The ten biggest clones cover 8% to 9% of the sample.

Every patient had bone marrow sampled at the time of active disease. Isolation of bone marrow mononuclear cells was performed by Ficoll-Hypaque density gradient centrifugation. CD138-negative cells were obtained by negative selection after labeling with CD138 magnetic microbeads on a MACS separator, removing myeloma plasma cells. Purity of the isolated cells was checked by flow cytometry on an Attune NxT using CD138 antibodies. TRIzol reagent was used to extract total RNA, which was then quantified with a NanoDrop spectrophotometer. For each patient, the CD138-negative bone marrow sample underwent paired RNA-seq and IR-seq. This clonotype was picked up many times. Its antigen has not been determined. Per-base quality was not reported, and no clone a single base away is much larger than it. The investigation overall reported the following: Compared with RNA-seq, IR-seq captured clonotypes at much greater depth and more reliably, and a smaller IR-seq throughput was enough to identify most of the shared clonotypes. The sorted CD138-negative fraction was not purified T cells but a mixed bone marrow immune population. Single-read clonotypes made up 80% to 90% of clonotypes but only roughly 3.6% of total reads in IR-seq, compared with approximately 70% of clonotypes and 40% to 55% of reads in RNA-seq. The correlation between IR-seq and RNA-seq shared clonotype proportions rose when single-read clonotypes were removed.

The specimen was a population of CD138-negative cells sorted from bone marrow. The meaning of the sample's cell subset or site label: bone marrow mononuclear cells depleted of CD138+ plasma/myeloma cells by negative magnetic selection. The TCR originated in a donor aged 40 or older with multiple myeloma.

In nucleotides, the sequence is TGTGCCAGCAGCGAGAACAGGGGGAGCTCAGATACGCAGTATTTT. This yields the protein CASSENRGSSDTQYF. The sequence links TRBV7-9 to TRBJ2-3, with 8 junctional bases fitting TRBD1. The V end gives up 5 bases and the J end 4 bases, leaving 8 bases in the junction not matched to a gene. The CDR3 holds 15 amino acids from the cysteine to the phenylalanine. The only DNA kept is the CDR3, 45 bases in frame from the first base. From the germline V gene (reference sequence), CDR1 is SEHNR and CDR2 is FQNEAQ. The entire variable domain, with the stretches around the CDR3 drawn from the reference TRBV7-9 and TRBJ2-3 proteins, is DTGVSQNPRHKITKRGQNVTFRCDPISEHNRLYWYRQTLGQGPEFLTYFQNEAQLEKSRLLSDRFSAERPKGSFSTLEIQRTEQGDSAMYLCASSENRGSSDTQYFGPGTRLTVL.